The 29 T cell receptor beta chains presented below share a single source sample, sequenced in a study of cytomegalovirus exposure and HLA in healthy donors. The assay was immunoSEQ multiplex PCR, and TCRdb's table has in-frame clones only and misses some. There are about 130,000 clones in the sample; approximately 92% occur only once, and approximately 10% lies in the top ten. The sample taken for sequencing was PBMCs. These receptors all stem from a woman aged 18-29 years in good health and CMV-seropositive.

The genes are TRBV25-1 and TRBJ2-1; no definite D call. The CDR3 length is 15 residues. Germline values: CDR1 MGHDK, CDR2 SYGVNS. V lost 2 bases and J 4 bases, leaving 12 bases between the germline ends. CDR3 bases: TGTGCCAGCAGTGAAGGAGTTTCCGAATACAATGAGCAGTTCTTC. It is translated as CASSEGVSEYNEQFF.

The chain combines TRBV30 with TRBJ2-1; 8 nucleotides line up with TRBD1. The V gene's germline CDR1 is GTSNPN and CDR2 SVGIG (reference sequence). This CDR3 has 14 residues. J gave up 6 bases and V 5 bases, and 9 bases lay outside the gene matches. CDR3 protein: CAWRTGNILNEQFF. Written as DNA, the CDR3 is TGTGCCTGGCGGACAGGGAATATCCTCAATGAGCAGTTCTTC.

The gene calls are TRBV4-2 and TRBJ1-5; D call uncertain. Trimming took 0 bases from V and 2 from J, leaving 14 bases between them. CDR1 is LGHNA and CDR2 is YNFKEQ in the germline V gene. This CDR3 contains 17 residues. CDR3 protein: CASSQEVPGEGNQPQHF. The CDR3 DNA sequence: TGTGCCAGCAGCCAAGAAGTCCCCGGGGAGGGCAATCAGCCCCAGCATTTT.

DNA of the CDR3: TGCGCCAGCAGCTCCGACAGGGTACTTTACGAGCAGTACTTC. Translated, it gives CASSSDRVLYEQYF. V gene TRBV5-1 combines with J gene TRBJ2-7; TRBD1 matches 7 bases. V lost 3 bases to trimming and J lost 4 bases; unmatched junction nucleotides: 7. There are 14 residues in the CDR3. In germline, CDR1 is SGHRS, CDR2 YFSETQ. Variable domain in full (rest from reference TRBV5-1 and TRBJ2-7): KAGVTQTPRYLIKTRGQQVTLSCSPISGHRSVSWYQQTPGQGLQFLFEYFSETQRNKGNFPGRFSGRQFSNSRSEMNVSTLELGDSALYLCASSSDRVLYEQYFGPGTRLTVT.

This clone showed up just once. The J gene is TRBJ2-7, the V gene TRBV14; TRBD1 matches at 8 bases. The CDR3 sequence is 15 residues long. Trimming cost V 3 bases and J 3 bases; bases outside gene matches: 7. CDR1 SGHDN and CDR2 FVKESK come from the germline V gene. CDR3 sequence: CASSHAGGEDYEQYF. The CDR3 nucleotides read TGTGCCAGCAGCCATGCAGGGGGCGAAGACTACGAGCAGTACTTC.

The chain links TRBV18 to TRBJ1-2; D perhaps matches TRBD1 (6 bases). Germline V gives CDR1 KGHSH, CDR2 LQKENI. The CDR3 consists of 14 residues. Trimming shortened V by 3 bases and J by 3 bases, and 11 bases separated the two germline ends. The CDR3 loop is CASSPPHRDYGYTF. The DNA of the CDR3 is TGTGCCAGCTCACCCCCCCACAGGGACTATGGCTACACCTTC.

The CDR3 DNA reads as TGTGCCAGCAGCCAAATCCCCCCACAGGGCAAGAATCCCAAAAACATTCAGTACTTC. It specifies CASSQIPPQGKNPKNIQYF. This chain links TRBV4-2 with TRBJ2-4; D possibly corresponds to TRBD1 (6 bases). V was cut by 2 bases and J by 2 bases, with 22 bases left in between. The V gene's germline CDR1 is LGHNA and CDR2 YNFKEQ. The CDR3 contains 19 residues.

The CDR3 here is CASSQDLRQGGTDTQYF. CDR3 DNA sequence: TGTGCCAGCAGCCAAGATCTACGACAGGGCGGGACAGATACGCAGTATTTT. The chain employs TRBV14 and TRBJ2-3; 7 nucleotides agree with TRBD1. Germline V gives CDR1 SGHDN, CDR2 FVKESK. This CDR3 comprises 17 residues. The ends lost 0 bases at V and 3 bases at J; junction bases unmatched: 9.

The V call is TRBV6-6, the J call TRBJ1-2, with 8 bases fitting TRBD1. This CDR3 spans 16 amino acids. Germline CDR1 is MNHNY and CDR2 is SVGAGI (reference sequence). V lost 2 bases to trimming and J lost 3 bases; unmatched junction nucleotides: 8. CDR3 residues: CASSYRTGSMDYGYTF. CDR3 bases: TGTGCCAGCAGTTACCGGACAGGGTCGATGGACTATGGCTACACCTTC.

V gene TRBV28 combines with J gene TRBJ2-4; a weak D match, TRBD2 (7 bases). The CDR3 length is 17 residues. Looked up from germline, CDR1 is MDHEN and CDR2 is SYDVKM. Trimming cost V 8 bases and J 5 bases, with 25 bases left between them. In nucleotides, the CDR3 is TGTGCCAGCGGACTAGATTGGGGGGGGGCCCCCCAAAACATTCAGTACTTC. This sequence encodes CASGLDWGGAPQNIQYF.

The genes are TRBV5-6 and TRBJ1-4; D is undetermined. CDR1 is SGHDT, CDR2 YYEEEE, per germline. Trimming took off 2 bases at V and 5 bases at J, with 13 bases between the two ends. CDR3 length: 15 amino acids. Written as DNA, the CDR3 is TGTGCCAGCAGCTTCGGGAGACCGATAAATGAAAAACTGTTTTTT. Protein: CASSFGRPINEKLFF.

V and J are TRBV30 and TRBJ1-3; D is unresolved. The length of the CDR3 is 12 residues. V was cut by 0 bases and J by 11 bases, with 11 bases left in between. Looked up from germline, CDR1 is GTSNPN and CDR2 is SVGIG (reference sequence). The CDR3 region has the DNA TGTGCCTGGAGTGTGTCTCTTTTGTCCATATATTTT. Translating gives CAWSVSLLSIYF.

The rearrangement joins TRBV5-4 to TRBJ1-1; 10 bases are shared with TRBD1. This CDR3 spans 15 amino acids. Germline CDR1 and CDR2: SGHNT and YYREEE (reference sequence). With 4 bases clipped from V and 4 bases from J, the junction kept 7 bases outside the gene matches. DNA for the CDR3: TGTGCCAGCAGCCCCACGGGACAGGGGTCCACTGAAGCTTTCTTT. Its translation: CASSPTGQGSTEAFF.

The chain has TRBV7-6 and TRBJ2-7, with 10 bases aligning to TRBD1. V trimming: 3 bases; J trimming: 5 bases; junction bases outside the gene matches: 7. CDR1 and CDR2 from the germline V gene are SGHVS and FNYEAQ. The CDR3 consists of 15 residues. As DNA, the CDR3 is TGTGCCAGCAGCTTCTATAGGGACAGGGGAAACGAGCAGTACTTC. It encodes CASSFYRDRGNEQYF.

The chain couples TRBV11-2 to TRBJ2-1; D may be TRBD2 (5 bases). V dropped 5 bases and J dropped 0 bases, with 14 bases sitting between them. The CDR3 loop spans 16 amino acids. Germline V CDR1 and CDR2: SGHAT, FQNNGV. For the CDR3, the DNA is TGTGCCAGCAGCGTTGGACTTCTCAGCTCCTACAATGAGCAGTTCTTC. This codes for CASSVGLLSSYNEQFF. Using reference TRBV11-2 and TRBJ2-1 for the parts outside the CDR3, the full variable domain is EAGVAQSPRYKIIEKRQSVAFWCNPISGHATLYWYQQILGQGPKLLIQFQNNGVVDDSQLPKDRFSAERLKGVDSTLKIQPAKLEDSAVYLCASSVGLLSSYNEQFFGPGTRLTVL.

The chain combines TRBV6-5 with TRBJ2-2; D might be TRBD1 (6 bases). Germline-derived CDR1 and CDR2 are MNHEY and SVGAGI. This CDR3 contains 14 residues. Between the trimmed V and J ends, which lost 6 bases and 4 bases, there was a span of 12 bases. In nucleotides, the CDR3 is TGTGCCAGCAGACAGGGATCGGGCACCGGGGAGCTGTTTTTT. Translating gives CASRQGSGTGELFF.

This chain connects TRBV18 to TRBJ1-4; the match to TRBD1 covers 10 bases. The CDR3 is made up of 14 amino acids. Germline CDR1 and CDR2: KGHSH and LQKENI. V shed 3 bases, J shed 7 bases, and the junction held 2 bases outside the gene matches. CDR3 loop: CASSPRTGGEKLFF. The CDR3 DNA reads TGTGCCAGCTCACCTCGGACAGGGGGTGAAAAACTGTTTTTT.

This chain's CDR3 is CASSSLSYGYTF. The DNA of the CDR3 is TGTGCCAGCAGCTCCCTTTCCTATGGCTACACCTTC. The rearrangement joins TRBV11-3 to TRBJ1-2; the D is unclear. Germline V gene sequence: CDR1 SGHNT, CDR2 YENEEA. The germline V and J ends were trimmed by 4 bases and 4 bases, with 7 bases remaining between them. The CDR3 covers 12 residues.

The chain employs TRBV9 and TRBJ2-3; 7 positions agree with TRBD2. After removal of 0 bases from V and 2 bases from J, the junction contained 9 bases not matched to a gene. Germline lookup yields CDR1 SGDLS and CDR2 YYNGEE. The CDR3 runs to 17 residues. This CDR3 reads CASSVAGAGQPTDTQYF. Written as DNA, the CDR3 is TGTGCCAGCAGCGTAGCCGGAGCGGGGCAACCCACAGATACGCAGTATTTT.

The chain is built from TRBV6-1 and TRBJ1-6; 7 bases are shared with TRBD1. CDR3 length equals 16 residues. The V gene end was trimmed by 3 bases and the J gene end by 10 bases; junction bases not matched to a gene: 12. The germline gives CDR1 MNHNS, CDR2 SASEGT. This chain's CDR3 is CASSERPQGDGSPLHF. The CDR3 DNA follows: TGTGCCAGCAGTGAGAGACCCCAGGGGGACGGCTCACCCCTCCACTTT.

This chain links TRBV7-8 with TRBJ2-3, with D possibly being TRBD2 (7 bases). Germline V gene data show CDR1 as SGHVS and CDR2 as FQNEAQ. The V end was cut by 1 base, the J end by 5 bases, with 13 bases between. The CDR3 is 15 amino acids. DNA of the CDR3: TGTGCCAGCAGCTTAGTGGCGGGGGCTGGAGATACGCAGTATTTT. It codes for CASSLVAGAGDTQYF. Based on the CDR3 plus reference TRBV7-8 and TRBJ2-3, the full variable domain is GAGVSQSPRYKVAKRGQDVALRCDPISGHVSLFWYQQALGQGPEFLTYFQNEAQLDKSGLPSDRFFAERPEGSVSTLKIQRTQQEDSAVYLCASSLVAGAGDTQYFGPGTRLTVL.

This clone was observed a single time. The rearrangement joins TRBV30 to TRBJ1-1; 10 bases align to TRBD1. Trimming took 2 bases from V and 1 from J; bases not matched to a gene: 7. In germline, CDR1 is GTSNPN, CDR2 SVGIG (reference sequence). There are 16 residues in the CDR3. The CDR3 DNA reads as TGTGCCTGGAGTTGGGACAGGGGCGACCCGAACACTGAAGCTTTCTTT. It translates to CAWSWDRGDPNTEAFF.

The genes are TRBV19 and TRBJ2-7; 10 bases align to TRBD1. The CDR3 spans 14 residues. The V and J ends lost 5 bases and 4 bases, in that order; junction bases with no gene match: 5. The V gene's germline CDR1 is LNHDA and CDR2 SQIVND (reference sequence). CDR3 in amino acids: CASSFGTGAYEQYF. The CDR3 nucleotides are TGTGCCAGTAGTTTCGGGACAGGGGCTTACGAGCAGTACTTC.

The chain recombines TRBV6-5 with TRBJ1-3; D possibly corresponds to TRBD1 (5 bases). The CDR3 runs 16 residues. CDR1 MNHEY and CDR2 SVGAGI come from the germline V gene. Trimming shortened V by 0 bases and J by 1 base, and 10 bases separated the two germline ends. The CDR3 DNA reads TGTGCCAGCAGTTACTCCCAGGGAATGTCTGGAAACACCATATATTTT. This sequence encodes CASSYSQGMSGNTIYF.

The V gene is TRBV6-1, the J gene TRBJ2-7, with TRBD1 matching over 8 bases. Trimming at V came to 0 bases and at J to 0 bases, leaving 4 bases not matched to a gene. The germline CDR1 and CDR2 sequences are MNHNS and SASEGT. This CDR3 has 16 residues. The CDR3 nucleotides read TGTGCCAGCAGTGAAGCCCGGACAGGGAGCTCCTACGAGCAGTACTTC. Amino acid sequence: CASSEARTGSSYEQYF.

This chain connects TRBV27 to TRBJ1-2, with a possible D match to TRBD1 (6 bases). From germline, CDR1 is MNHEY and CDR2 SMNVEV (reference sequence). There are 12 residues in the CDR3. Trimming cost V 7 bases and J 7 bases, with 13 bases left between them. The DNA for the CDR3 is TGTGCCAGCAAAAGGGGGGGATCTGGCTACACCTTC. The encoded protein is CASKRGGSGYTF.

In DNA, the CDR3 is TGTGCCAGCAGTTTAGCCTCAGGGGGCGCGGGGAACACTGAAGCTTTCTTT. The encoded protein is CASSLASGGAGNTEAFF. The V call is TRBV28, the J call TRBJ1-1; 8 bases line up with TRBD1. The CDR3 consists of 17 residues. Germline V gene sequence: CDR1 MDHEN, CDR2 SYDVKM. The trim removed 2 bases at V and 1 base at J, leaving 9 bases unmatched.

The J gene is TRBJ2-5, the V gene TRBV30; TRBD2 aligns across 9 bases. Germline V CDR1 and CDR2: GTSNPN, SVGIG (reference sequence). J gave up 2 bases and V 0 bases, and 7 bases lay outside the gene matches. The CDR3 is 16 amino acids. The DNA for the CDR3 is TGTGCCTGGAGTGTTGCGACTAGCGGCACACAAGAGACCCAGTACTTC. This translates into CAWSVATSGTQETQYF.

The chain couples TRBV6-1 to TRBJ1-3, with D tentatively TRBD1 (5 bases). The CDR3 extends over 15 amino acids. Germline CDR1 reads MNHNS; CDR2 reads SASEGT. Deletions cut 0 bases from V and 8 bases from J, with 14 bases between. Here the CDR3 DNA reads TGTGCCAGCAGTGAAGCGCGGGGCGGATCGGACACCATATATTTT. Protein product: CASSEARGGSDTIYF.